A selection of T cell receptor beta chains follows, all from one sample in a study of T cell responses to AZD1222 COVID-19 vaccine. Some clones are missing from TCRdb's copy, which holds only in-frame ones; the method was immunoSEQ multiplex PCR. The table records around 130,000 clones, roughly 87% of them present only once. The material sequenced was peripheral blood, taken 28 days after the second AZD1222 dose. The receptors were sampled from an adult who received the AZD1222 COVID-19 vaccine. CDR3s include the opening cysteine and the closing phenylalanine or tryptophan. The order of the fields is D gene, clone size, J gene, V gene, CDR3 protein, CDR3 DNA. D genes are given only for firm matches. Some rows have no size entry. The others give once, few or many, or a class for an expanded clone.

d_gene: NA; abundance: few; j_gene: TRBJ1-1; v_gene: TRBV12-3/TRBV12-4; CDR3aa: CASSFQGDTEAFF; CDR3nt: TGTGCCAGCAGTTTTCAGGGAGACACTGAAGCTTTCTTT
d_gene: NA; abundance: once; j_gene: TRBJ1-1; v_gene: TRBV3-1/TRBV3-2; CDR3aa: CASSQTPRDTEAFF; CDR3nt: TGTGCCAGCAGCCAGACCCCGCGGGACACTGAAGCTTTCTTT
d_gene: NA; abundance: NA; j_gene: TRBJ1-1; v_gene: TRBV7-9; CDR3aa: CASSLAPEFRNTEAFF; CDR3nt: TGTGCCAGCAGCTTAGCCCCAGAGTTCCGGAACACTGAAGCTTTCTTT
d_gene: NA; abundance: NA; j_gene: TRBJ1-5; v_gene: TRBV4-2; CDR3aa: CASSQGDNGGISNQPQHF; CDR3nt: TGTGCCAGCAGCCAAGGGGATAACGGCGGGATCAGCAATCAGCCCCAGCATTTT
d_gene: NA; abundance: NA; j_gene: TRBJ2-7; v_gene: TRBV5-5; CDR3aa: CASSPRQETSSYEQYF; CDR3nt: TGTGCCAGCAGCCCTAGACAGGAGACCAGCTCCTACGAGCAGTACTTC
d_gene: NA; abundance: NA; j_gene: TRBJ1-5; v_gene: TRBV27; CDR3aa: CASSVTGREKNQPQHF; CDR3nt: TGTGCCAGCAGTGTGACGGGGCGCGAAAAGAATCAGCCCCAGCATTTT
d_gene: TRBD2; abundance: NA; j_gene: TRBJ2-5; v_gene: TRBV19; CDR3aa: CAPNQGLAGCMETQYF; CDR3nt: TGTGCCCCCAATCAAGGACTAGCGGGGTGTATGGAGACCCAGTACTTC
d_gene: NA; abundance: NA; j_gene: TRBJ1-1; v_gene: TRBV5-1; CDR3aa: CASSLDPVNTEAFF; CDR3nt: TGCGCCAGCAGCTTGGACCCGGTTAACACTGAAGCTTTCTTT
d_gene: NA; abundance: NA; j_gene: TRBJ1-5; v_gene: TRBV28; CDR3aa: CASTPGQGYSNQPQHF; CDR3nt: TGTGCCAGCACCCCTGGGCAGGGCTATAGCAATCAGCCCCAGCATTTT
d_gene: NA; abundance: NA; j_gene: TRBJ2-7; v_gene: TRBV5-1; CDR3aa: CASSLGQGGRVAGSYEQYF; CDR3nt: TGCGCCAGCAGCTTGGGACAGGGAGGGAGGGTAGCGGGATCCTACGAGCAGTACTTC
d_gene: NA; abundance: NA; j_gene: TRBJ1-5; v_gene: TRBV29-1; CDR3aa: CSVEGGPDQPQHF; CDR3nt: TGCAGCGTTGAGGGTGGGCCAGACCAGCCCCAGCATTTT
d_gene: NA; abundance: NA; j_gene: TRBJ2-7; v_gene: TRBV6-4; CDR3aa: CASSESCGVYEQYF; CDR3nt: TGTGCCAGCAGTGAGAGTTGCGGGGTATACGAGCAGTACTTC
d_gene: NA; abundance: few; j_gene: TRBJ2-1; v_gene: TRBV5-6; CDR3aa: CASSLWGGGPVSGQFF; CDR3nt: TGTGCCAGCAGCTTGTGGGGCGGAGGGCCCGTGAGCGGGCAGTTCTTC
d_gene: NA; abundance: NA; j_gene: TRBJ1-4; v_gene: TRBV10-3; CDR3aa: CATPLRRGVANEKLFF; CDR3nt: TGTGCCACCCCCCTTCGGCGGGGGGTGGCTAATGAAAAACTGTTTTTT
d_gene: NA; abundance: NA; j_gene: TRBJ1-2; v_gene: TRBV6-1; CDR3aa: CASSPGPNGYTF; CDR3nt: TGTGCCAGCAGTCCCGGCCCCAATGGCTACACCTTC
d_gene: TRBD1; abundance: NA; j_gene: TRBJ2-1; v_gene: TRBV7-9; CDR3aa: CASSLAQGTGYYNEQFF; CDR3nt: TGTGCCAGCAGCTTAGCGCAGGGGACAGGGTACTACAATGAGCAGTTCTTC
d_gene: TRBD1; abundance: few; j_gene: TRBJ2-7; v_gene: TRBV19; CDR3aa: CATSGTGYEQYF; CDR3nt: TGTGCCACATCCGGGACAGGCTACGAGCAGTACTTC
d_gene: NA; abundance: NA; j_gene: TRBJ1-1; v_gene: TRBV11-2; CDR3aa: CASSSGVPEAFF; CDR3nt: TGTGCCAGCAGCTCTGGGGTCCCTGAAGCTTTCTTT
d_gene: NA; abundance: NA; j_gene: TRBJ1-5; v_gene: TRBV6-5; CDR3aa: CASSYSIIQPQHF; CDR3nt: TGTGCCAGCAGTTACTCGATAATTCAGCCCCAGCATTTT
d_gene: NA; abundance: few; j_gene: TRBJ1-1; v_gene: TRBV5-1; CDR3aa: CASSFQTGGTEAFF; CDR3nt: TGCGCCAGCAGCTTCCAGACAGGAGGGACTGAAGCTTTCTTT
d_gene: NA; abundance: NA; j_gene: TRBJ1-4; v_gene: TRBV23-1; CDR3aa: CASSPGTEDEKLFF; CDR3nt: TGCGCCAGCAGCCCCGGGACCGAGGACGAAAAACTGTTTTTT
d_gene: NA; abundance: NA; j_gene: TRBJ1-5; v_gene: TRBV6-5; CDR3aa: CASGDPQYQPQHF; CDR3nt: TGTGCCAGCGGAGACCCCCAGTATCAGCCCCAGCATTTT
d_gene: NA; abundance: NA; j_gene: TRBJ1-1; v_gene: TRBV6-5; CDR3aa: CASSYSSGPTEAFF; CDR3nt: TGTGCCAGCAGTTACTCGTCAGGGCCCACTGAAGCTTTCTTT
d_gene: NA; abundance: NA; j_gene: TRBJ1-2; v_gene: TRBV30; CDR3aa: CAWSPGGDLGSYGYTF; CDR3nt: TGTGCCTGGAGTCCCGGGGGCGATCTTGGATCCTATGGCTACACCTTC
d_gene: TRBD1; abundance: NA; j_gene: TRBJ1-5; v_gene: TRBV7-8; CDR3aa: CASSHLNRGPGPQHF; CDR3nt: TGTGCCAGCAGCCATCTCAACAGGGGGCCGGGACCCCAGCATTTT
d_gene: TRBD1; abundance: NA; j_gene: TRBJ1-1; v_gene: TRBV29-1; CDR3aa: CSLWTGGYTEAFF; CDR3nt: TGCAGCCTATGGACAGGGGGGTACACTGAAGCTTTCTTT
d_gene: TRBD2; abundance: NA; j_gene: TRBJ2-2; v_gene: TRBV27; CDR3aa: CASSFTSGSSAGGELFF; CDR3nt: TGTGCCAGCAGTTTCACTAGCGGGAGCTCCGCTGGCGGGGAGCTGTTTTTT
d_gene: TRBD1; abundance: NA; j_gene: TRBJ2-1; v_gene: TRBV5-1; CDR3aa: CASSLDRATNNEQFF; CDR3nt: TGCGCCAGCAGCCTGGACAGGGCGACCAACAATGAGCAGTTCTTC
d_gene: TRBD2; abundance: NA; j_gene: TRBJ2-1; v_gene: TRBV2; CDR3aa: CASSGISGRSEQFF; CDR3nt: TGTGCCAGCAGTGGTATTAGCGGGAGAAGCGAGCAGTTCTTC
d_gene: NA; abundance: once; j_gene: TRBJ2-1; v_gene: TRBV6-4; CDR3aa: CASSEWQGHEQFF; CDR3nt: TGTGCCAGCAGTGAGTGGCAGGGACATGAGCAGTTCTTC
d_gene: TRBD1; abundance: NA; j_gene: TRBJ1-2; v_gene: TRBV6-5; CDR3aa: CASRPRPDRGYGYTF; CDR3nt: TGTGCCAGCAGGCCTCGCCCTGACAGGGGCTATGGCTACACCTTC
d_gene: NA; abundance: NA; j_gene: TRBJ1-2; v_gene: TRBV27; CDR3aa: CASSFTGTNYGYTF; CDR3nt: TGTGCCAGCAGTTTTACCGGGACAAACTATGGCTACACCTTC
d_gene: NA; abundance: NA; j_gene: TRBJ2-3; v_gene: TRBV6-7; CDR3aa: CANAPGGQGDTQYF; CDR3nt: TGTGCCAACGCCCCGGGGGGCCAGGGAGATACGCAGTATTTT
d_gene: NA; abundance: NA; j_gene: TRBJ1-4; v_gene: TRBV18; CDR3aa: CASSPGPTWSEKLFF; CDR3nt: TGTGCCAGCTCACCGGGGCCAACCTGGAGTGAAAAACTGTTTTTT
d_gene: NA; abundance: NA; j_gene: TRBJ2-2; v_gene: TRBV19; CDR3aa: CASSRLDSPNTGELFF; CDR3nt: TGTGCCAGTAGTAGGTTGGACAGCCCGAACACCGGGGAGCTGTTTTTT
d_gene: NA; abundance: NA; j_gene: TRBJ2-4; v_gene: TRBV4-2; CDR3aa: CASSQDLGDGGNIQYF; CDR3nt: TGTGCCAGCAGCCAAGATCTTGGGGATGGGGGGAACATTCAGTACTTC
d_gene: NA; abundance: NA; j_gene: TRBJ2-1; v_gene: TRBV19; CDR3aa: CASSAGKAGDNEQFF; CDR3nt: TGTGCCAGTAGCGCAGGGAAAGCAGGGGACAATGAGCAGTTCTTC
d_gene: NA; abundance: NA; j_gene: TRBJ2-5; v_gene: TRBV6-5; CDR3aa: CASSRLAEGETQYF; CDR3nt: TGTGCCAGCAGTCGGCTAGCCGAGGGGGAGACCCAGTACTTC
d_gene: NA; abundance: NA; j_gene: TRBJ1-6; v_gene: TRBV2; CDR3aa: CASSQGPFISLHF; CDR3nt: TGTGCCAGCAGCCAGGGCCCTTTTATATCCCTCCACTTT
d_gene: NA; abundance: NA; j_gene: TRBJ1-6; v_gene: TRBV6-5; CDR3aa: CASLKSGSTSPLHF; CDR3nt: TGTGCCAGCCTTAAATCAGGGAGTACCTCACCCCTCCACTTT
d_gene: NA; abundance: NA; j_gene: TRBJ2-5; v_gene: TRBV6-5; CDR3aa: CASSYSRGAETQYF; CDR3nt: TGTGCCAGCAGTTACTCGAGAGGGGCAGAGACCCAGTACTTC
d_gene: TRBD2; abundance: few; j_gene: TRBJ2-3; v_gene: TRBV7-8; CDR3aa: CASSPTSGRADTQYF; CDR3nt: TGTGCCAGCAGCCCCACTAGCGGGAGGGCCGATACGCAGTATTTT
d_gene: NA; abundance: NA; j_gene: TRBJ2-5; v_gene: TRBV5-1; CDR3aa: CASSLYSYQETQYF; CDR3nt: TGCGCCAGCAGCTTGTATTCATACCAAGAGACCCAGTACTTC
d_gene: NA; abundance: NA; j_gene: TRBJ2-3; v_gene: TRBV7-9; CDR3aa: CASSPGFAEAQYF; CDR3nt: TGTGCCAGCAGCCCGGGTTTCGCCGAAGCGCAGTATTTT
d_gene: NA; abundance: NA; j_gene: TRBJ1-5; v_gene: TRBV10-3; CDR3aa: CAINGGNNQPQHF; CDR3nt: TGTGCCATCAACGGGGGGAACAATCAGCCCCAGCATTTT
d_gene: TRBD2; abundance: NA; j_gene: TRBJ2-7; v_gene: TRBV18; CDR3aa: CASSPGLTTYEQYF; CDR3nt: TGTGCCAGCTCACCGGGACTAACAACCTACGAGCAGTACTTC
d_gene: NA; abundance: NA; j_gene: TRBJ2-7; v_gene: TRBV12-3/TRBV12-4; CDR3aa: CASSVTYNYEQYF; CDR3nt: TGTGCCAGCAGTGTGACATATAACTACGAGCAGTACTTC
d_gene: TRBD1; abundance: NA; j_gene: TRBJ2-7; v_gene: TRBV5-6; CDR3aa: CASSPRTGAYEQYF; CDR3nt: TGTGCCAGCAGCCCCAGGACAGGAGCCTACGAGCAGTACTTC